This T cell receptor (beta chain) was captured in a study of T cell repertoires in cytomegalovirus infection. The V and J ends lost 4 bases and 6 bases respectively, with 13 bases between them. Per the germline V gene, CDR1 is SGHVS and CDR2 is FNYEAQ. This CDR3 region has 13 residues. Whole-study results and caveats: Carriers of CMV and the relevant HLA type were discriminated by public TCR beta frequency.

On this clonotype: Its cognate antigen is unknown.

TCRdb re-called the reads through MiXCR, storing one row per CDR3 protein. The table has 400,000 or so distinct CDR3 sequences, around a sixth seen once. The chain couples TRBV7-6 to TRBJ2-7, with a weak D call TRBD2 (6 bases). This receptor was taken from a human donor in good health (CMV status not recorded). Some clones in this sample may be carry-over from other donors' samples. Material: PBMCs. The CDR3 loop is CASSSLGRGEQYF. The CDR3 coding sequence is TGTGCCAGCAGCTCGCTGGGGCGGGGCGAGCAGTACTTC.